The TCR beta chain under discussion was sequenced for a study of blood T cell repertoires in COVID-19. Turning to the study itself: Material from acute and convalescent COVID-19 was sourced from the United States, Italy and Spain. The analysed material was cDNA or gDNA that came from T cells, B-cell-depleted T cells, or PBMCs.

Germline V gene sequence: CDR1 MNHNS, CDR2 SASEGT. Trimming shortened V by 3 bases and J by 4 bases, and 13 bases separated the two germline ends. This CDR3 is built from 14 residues. Per the original methods: Counts of nucleated cells, estimated from reference gene primer amplification, were obtained. Assay used: immunoSEQ multiplex PCR; TCRdb lists only in-frame clones, some missing. The V and J calls and the clone size are those of that table, but D and trimming were determined from the DNA. Seen here are under 200,000 clones, approximately 90% observed once, and the top ten hold roughly 2.3%. The sample was peripheral blood. The J gene is TRBJ2-7, the V gene TRBV6-1, with D perhaps TRBD2 (6 bases). The origin of this receptor is a man aged 18 to 35 with acute or convalescent COVID-19. CDR3 amino acids: CASSESVGGYEQYF. In DNA form, the CDR3 reads TGTGCCAGCAGTGAGTCCGTGGGGGGTTACGAGCAGTACTTC.